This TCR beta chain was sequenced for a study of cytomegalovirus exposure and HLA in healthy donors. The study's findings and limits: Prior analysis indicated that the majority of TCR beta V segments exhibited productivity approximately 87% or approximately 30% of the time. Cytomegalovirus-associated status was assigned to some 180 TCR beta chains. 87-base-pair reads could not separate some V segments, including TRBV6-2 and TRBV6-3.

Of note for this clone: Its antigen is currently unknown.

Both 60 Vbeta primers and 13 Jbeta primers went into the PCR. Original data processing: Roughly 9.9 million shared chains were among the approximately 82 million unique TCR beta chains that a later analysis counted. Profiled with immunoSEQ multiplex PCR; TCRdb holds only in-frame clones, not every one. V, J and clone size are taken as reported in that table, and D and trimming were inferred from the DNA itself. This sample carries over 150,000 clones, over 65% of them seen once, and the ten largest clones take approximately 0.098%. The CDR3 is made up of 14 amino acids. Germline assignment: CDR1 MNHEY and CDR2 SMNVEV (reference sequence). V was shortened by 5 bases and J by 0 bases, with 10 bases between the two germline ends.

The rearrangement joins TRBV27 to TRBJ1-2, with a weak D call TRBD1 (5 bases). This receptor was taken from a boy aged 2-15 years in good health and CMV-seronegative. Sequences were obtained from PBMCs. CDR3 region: CASSPGGANYGYTF. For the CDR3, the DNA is TGTGCCAGCAGTCCCGGGGGGGCTAACTATGGCTACACCTTC.